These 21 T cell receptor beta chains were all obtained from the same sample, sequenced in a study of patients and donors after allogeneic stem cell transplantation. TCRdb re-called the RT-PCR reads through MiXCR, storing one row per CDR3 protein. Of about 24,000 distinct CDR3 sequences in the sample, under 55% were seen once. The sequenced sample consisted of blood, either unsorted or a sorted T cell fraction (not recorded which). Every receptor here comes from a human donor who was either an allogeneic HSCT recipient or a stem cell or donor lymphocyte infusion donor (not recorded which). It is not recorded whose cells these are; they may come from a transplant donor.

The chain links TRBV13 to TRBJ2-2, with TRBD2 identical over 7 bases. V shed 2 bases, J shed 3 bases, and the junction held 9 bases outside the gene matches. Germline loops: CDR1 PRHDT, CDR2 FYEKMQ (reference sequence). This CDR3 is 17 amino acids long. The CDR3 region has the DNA TGTGCCAGCAGCTTAAGGGGCGGGAGCCCGGACACCGGGGAGCTGTTTTTT. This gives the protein CASSLRGGSPDTGELFF.

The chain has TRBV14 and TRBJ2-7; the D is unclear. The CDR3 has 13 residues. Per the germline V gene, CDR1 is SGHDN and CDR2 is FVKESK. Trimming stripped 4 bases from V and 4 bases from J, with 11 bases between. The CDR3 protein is CASSRVGDYEQYF. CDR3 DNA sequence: TGTGCCAGCAGCCGGGTTGGAGATTACGAGCAGTACTTC.

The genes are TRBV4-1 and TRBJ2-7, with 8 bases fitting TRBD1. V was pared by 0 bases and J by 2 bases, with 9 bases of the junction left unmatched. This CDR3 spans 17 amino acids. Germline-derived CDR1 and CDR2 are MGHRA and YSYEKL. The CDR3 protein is CASSQDQWQGAPYEQYF. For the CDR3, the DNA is TGCGCCAGCAGCCAAGATCAATGGCAGGGGGCACCCTACGAGCAGTACTTC.

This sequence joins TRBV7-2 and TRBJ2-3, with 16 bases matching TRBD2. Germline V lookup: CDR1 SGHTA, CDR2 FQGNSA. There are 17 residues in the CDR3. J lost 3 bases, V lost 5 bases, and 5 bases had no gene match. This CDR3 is CASSLGTSGGATDTQYF. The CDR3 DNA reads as TGTGCCAGCAGCCTGGGGACTAGCGGGGGGGCGACAGATACGCAGTATTTT.

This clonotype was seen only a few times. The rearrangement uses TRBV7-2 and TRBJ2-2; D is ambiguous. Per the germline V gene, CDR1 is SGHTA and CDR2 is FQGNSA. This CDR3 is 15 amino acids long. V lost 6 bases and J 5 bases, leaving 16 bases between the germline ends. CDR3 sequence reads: CASRQGSQATGELFF. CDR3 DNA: TGTGCCAGCAGACAAGGCTCGCAAGCGACCGGGGAGCTGTTTTTT.

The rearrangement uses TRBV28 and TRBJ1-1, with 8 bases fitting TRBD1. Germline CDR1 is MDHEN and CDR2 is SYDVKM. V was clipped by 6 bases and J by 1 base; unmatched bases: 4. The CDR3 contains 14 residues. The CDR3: CASRPGGPNTEAFF. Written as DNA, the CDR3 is TGTGCCAGCAGACCAGGGGGCCCGAACACTGAAGCTTTCTTT.

For the CDR3, the DNA is TGTGCCAGCAGCTTGGCCTCAGGCCCTACCGGGGAGCTGTTTTTT. Translating gives CASSLASGPTGELFF. The chain has TRBV5-6 and TRBJ2-2; D call uncertain. Trimming took off 0 bases at V and 5 bases at J, with 11 bases between the two ends. Germline values: CDR1 SGHDT, CDR2 YYEEEE. This CDR3 comprises 15 residues. Looking up the rest from reference TRBV5-6 and TRBJ2-2 gives the full variable domain: DAGVTQSPTHLIKTRGQQVTLRCSPKSGHDTVSWYQQALGQGPQFIFQYYEEEERQRGNFPDRFSGHQFPNYSSELNVNALLLGDSALYLCASSLASGPTGELFFGEGSRLTVL.

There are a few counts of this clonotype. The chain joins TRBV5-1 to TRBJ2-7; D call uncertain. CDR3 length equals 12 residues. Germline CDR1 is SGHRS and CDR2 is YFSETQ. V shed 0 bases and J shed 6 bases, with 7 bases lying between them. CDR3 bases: TGCGCCAGCAGCTTGGAAGTGGGCGAGCAGTACTTC. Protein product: CASSLEVGEQYF.

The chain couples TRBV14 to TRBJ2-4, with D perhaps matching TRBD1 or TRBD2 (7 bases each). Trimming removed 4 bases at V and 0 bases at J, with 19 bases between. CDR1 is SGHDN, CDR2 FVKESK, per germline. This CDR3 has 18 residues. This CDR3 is CASSPGGGDLLAKNIQYF. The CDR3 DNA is TGTGCCAGCAGCCCAGGGGGGGGTGATCTGCTAGCCAAAAACATTCAGTACTTC. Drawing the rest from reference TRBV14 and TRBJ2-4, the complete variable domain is EAGVTQFPSHSVIEKGQTVTLRCDPISGHDNLYWYRRVMGKEIKFLLHFVKESKQDESGMPNNRFLAERTGGTYSTLKVQPAELEDSGVYFCASSPGGGDLLAKNIQYFGAGTRLSVL.

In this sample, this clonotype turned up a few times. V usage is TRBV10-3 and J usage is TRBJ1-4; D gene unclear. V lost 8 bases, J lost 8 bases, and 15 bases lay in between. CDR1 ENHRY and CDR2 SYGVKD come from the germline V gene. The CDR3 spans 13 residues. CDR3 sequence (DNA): TGTGCCATCGGGTCAGGCGTTAGGGAAAAACTGTTTTTT. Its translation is CAIGSGVREKLFF.

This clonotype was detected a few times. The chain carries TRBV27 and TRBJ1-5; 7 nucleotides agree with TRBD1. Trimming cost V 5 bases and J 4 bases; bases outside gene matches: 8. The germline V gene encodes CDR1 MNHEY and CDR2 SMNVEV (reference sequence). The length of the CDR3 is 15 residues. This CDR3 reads CASSPTGQPNQPQHF. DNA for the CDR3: TGTGCCAGCAGTCCAACGGGACAGCCTAATCAGCCCCAGCATTTT.

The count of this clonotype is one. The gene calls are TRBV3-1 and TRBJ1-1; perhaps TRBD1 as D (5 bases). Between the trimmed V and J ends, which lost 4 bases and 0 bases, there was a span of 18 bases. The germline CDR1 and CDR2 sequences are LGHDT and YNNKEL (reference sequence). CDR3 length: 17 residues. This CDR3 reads CASSLRTPAGMNTEAFF. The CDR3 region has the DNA TGTGCCAGCAGCCTTCGGACACCCGCCGGGATGAACACTGAAGCTTTCTTT.

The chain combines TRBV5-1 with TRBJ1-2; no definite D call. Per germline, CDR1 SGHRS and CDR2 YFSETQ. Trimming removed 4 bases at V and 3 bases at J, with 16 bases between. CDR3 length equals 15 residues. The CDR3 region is CASSPGPTIDYGYTF. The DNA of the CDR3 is TGCGCCAGCAGCCCAGGACCCACTATTGACTATGGCTACACCTTC.

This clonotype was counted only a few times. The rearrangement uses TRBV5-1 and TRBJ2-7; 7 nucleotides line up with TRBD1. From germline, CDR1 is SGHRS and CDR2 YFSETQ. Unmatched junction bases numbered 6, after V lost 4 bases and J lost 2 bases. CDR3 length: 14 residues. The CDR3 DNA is TGCGCCAGCAGCGTGACAGGGCAAGCCTACGAGCAGTACTTC. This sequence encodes CASSVTGQAYEQYF.

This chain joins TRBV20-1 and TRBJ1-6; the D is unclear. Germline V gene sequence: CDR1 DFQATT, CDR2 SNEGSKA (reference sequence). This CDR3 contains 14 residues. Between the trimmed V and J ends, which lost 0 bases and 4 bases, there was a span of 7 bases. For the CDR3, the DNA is TGCAGTGCTAGAGATAGCCCTTATAATTCACCCCTCCACTTT. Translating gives CSARDSPYNSPLHF.

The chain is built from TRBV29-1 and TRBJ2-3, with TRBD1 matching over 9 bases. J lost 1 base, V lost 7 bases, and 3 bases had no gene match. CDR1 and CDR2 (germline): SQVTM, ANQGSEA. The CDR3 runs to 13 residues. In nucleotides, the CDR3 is TGCAGCGACTGGACAGGGGGCACAGATACGCAGTATTTT. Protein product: CSDWTGGTDTQYF.

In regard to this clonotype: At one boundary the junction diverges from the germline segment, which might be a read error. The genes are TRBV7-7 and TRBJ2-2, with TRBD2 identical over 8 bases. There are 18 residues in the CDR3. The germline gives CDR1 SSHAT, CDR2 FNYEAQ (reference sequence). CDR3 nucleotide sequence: TGTGCTAGCAGCCAGACTATAATGGGACTAGTGTACACCGGGGAGCTGTTTTTT. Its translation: CASSQTIMGLVYTGELFF.

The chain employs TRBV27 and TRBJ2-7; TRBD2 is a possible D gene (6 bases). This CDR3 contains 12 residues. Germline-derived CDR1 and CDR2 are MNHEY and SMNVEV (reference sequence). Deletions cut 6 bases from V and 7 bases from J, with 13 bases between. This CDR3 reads CASRTGVREQYF. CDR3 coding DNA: TGTGCCAGCAGGACGGGGGTTAGGGAGCAGTACTTC.

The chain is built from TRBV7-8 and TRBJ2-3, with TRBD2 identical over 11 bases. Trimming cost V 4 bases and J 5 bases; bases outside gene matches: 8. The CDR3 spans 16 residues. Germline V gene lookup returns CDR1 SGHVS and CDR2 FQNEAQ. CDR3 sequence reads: CASSSPLAGALDTQYF. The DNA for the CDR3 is TGTGCCAGCAGCTCCCCACTAGCGGGAGCTTTAGATACGCAGTATTTT. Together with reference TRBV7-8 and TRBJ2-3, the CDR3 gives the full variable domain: GAGVSQSPRYKVAKRGQDVALRCDPISGHVSLFWYQQALGQGPEFLTYFQNEAQLDKSGLPSDRFFAERPEGSVSTLKIQRTQQEDSAVYLCASSSPLAGALDTQYFGPGTRLTVL.

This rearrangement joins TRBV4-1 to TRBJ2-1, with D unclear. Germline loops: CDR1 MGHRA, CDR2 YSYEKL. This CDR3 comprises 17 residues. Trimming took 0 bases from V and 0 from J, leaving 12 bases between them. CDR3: CASSQDGTASSYNEQFF. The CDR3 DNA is TGCGCCAGCAGCCAAGACGGAACAGCGAGCTCCTACAATGAGCAGTTCTTC.

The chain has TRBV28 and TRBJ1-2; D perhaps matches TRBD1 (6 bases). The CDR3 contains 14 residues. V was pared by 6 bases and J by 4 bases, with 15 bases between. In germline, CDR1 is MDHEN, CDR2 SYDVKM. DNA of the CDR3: TGTGCCAGCAGCCCGACAGGAGAAATCTATGGCTACACCTTC. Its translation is CASSPTGEIYGYTF.